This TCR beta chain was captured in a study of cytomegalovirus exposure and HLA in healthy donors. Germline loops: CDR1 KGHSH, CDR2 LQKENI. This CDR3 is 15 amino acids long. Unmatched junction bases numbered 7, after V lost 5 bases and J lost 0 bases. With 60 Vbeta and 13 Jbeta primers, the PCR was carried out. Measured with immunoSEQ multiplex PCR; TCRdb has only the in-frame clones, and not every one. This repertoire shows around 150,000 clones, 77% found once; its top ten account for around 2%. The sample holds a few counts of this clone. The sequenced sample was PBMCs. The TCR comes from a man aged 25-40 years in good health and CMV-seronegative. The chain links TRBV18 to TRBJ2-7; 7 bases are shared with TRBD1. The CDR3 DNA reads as TGTGCCAGCTCAGAGACAGGGCTCCGCTCCTACGAGCAGTACTTC. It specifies CASSETGLRSYEQYF.